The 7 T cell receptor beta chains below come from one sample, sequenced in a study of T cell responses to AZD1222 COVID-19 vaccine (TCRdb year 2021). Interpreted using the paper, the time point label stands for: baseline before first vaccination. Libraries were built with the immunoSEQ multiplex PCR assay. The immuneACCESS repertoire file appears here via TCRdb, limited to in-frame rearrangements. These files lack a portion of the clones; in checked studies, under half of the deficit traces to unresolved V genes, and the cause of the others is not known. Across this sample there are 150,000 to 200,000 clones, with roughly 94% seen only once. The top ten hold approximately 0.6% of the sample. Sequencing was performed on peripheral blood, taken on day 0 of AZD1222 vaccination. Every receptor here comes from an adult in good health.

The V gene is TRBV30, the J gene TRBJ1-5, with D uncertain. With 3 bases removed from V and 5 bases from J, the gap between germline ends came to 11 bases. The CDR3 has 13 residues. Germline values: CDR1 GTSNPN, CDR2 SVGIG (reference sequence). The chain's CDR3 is CAWSYGGYQPQHF. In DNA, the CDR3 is TGTGCCTGGAGCTACGGTGGCTATCAGCCCCAGCATTTT.

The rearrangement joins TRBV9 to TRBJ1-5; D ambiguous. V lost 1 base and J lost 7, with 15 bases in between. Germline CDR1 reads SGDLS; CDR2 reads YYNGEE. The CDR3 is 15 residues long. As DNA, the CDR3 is TGTGCCAGCAGCGTATCGACCCAACTCGGGCAGCCCCAGCATTTT. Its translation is CASSVSTQLGQPQHF.

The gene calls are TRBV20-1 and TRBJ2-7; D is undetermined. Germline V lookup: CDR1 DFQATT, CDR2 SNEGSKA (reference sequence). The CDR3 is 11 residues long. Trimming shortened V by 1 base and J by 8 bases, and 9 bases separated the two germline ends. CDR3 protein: CSARGLAKQYF. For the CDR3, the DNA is TGCAGTGCTAGAGGTTTAGCCAAGCAGTACTTC.

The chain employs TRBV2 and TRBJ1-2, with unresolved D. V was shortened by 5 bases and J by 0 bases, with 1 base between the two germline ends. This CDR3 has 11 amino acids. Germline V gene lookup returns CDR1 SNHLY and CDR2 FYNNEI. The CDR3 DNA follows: TGTGCCAGCAGTACTAACTATGGCTACACCTTC. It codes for CASSTNYGYTF.

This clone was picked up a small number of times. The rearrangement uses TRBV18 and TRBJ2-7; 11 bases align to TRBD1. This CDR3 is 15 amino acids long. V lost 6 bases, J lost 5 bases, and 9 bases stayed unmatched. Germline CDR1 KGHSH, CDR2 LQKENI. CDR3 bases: TGTGCCAGCTCCCCCTCCGGGACAGGGGGAAACGAGCAGTACTTC. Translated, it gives CASSPSGTGGNEQYF.

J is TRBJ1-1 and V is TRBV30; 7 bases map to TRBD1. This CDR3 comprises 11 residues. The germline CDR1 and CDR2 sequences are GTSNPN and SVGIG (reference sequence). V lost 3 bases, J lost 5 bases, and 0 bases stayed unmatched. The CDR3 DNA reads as TGTGCCTGGAGCAGGGGGACTGAAGCTTTCTTT. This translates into CAWSRGTEAFF. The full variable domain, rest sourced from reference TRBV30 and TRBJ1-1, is SQTIHQWPATLVQPVGSPLSLECTVEGTSNPNLYWYRQAAGRGLQLLFYSVGIGQISSEVPQNLSASRPQDRQFILSSKKLLLSDSGFYLCAWSRGTEAFFGQGTRLTVV.

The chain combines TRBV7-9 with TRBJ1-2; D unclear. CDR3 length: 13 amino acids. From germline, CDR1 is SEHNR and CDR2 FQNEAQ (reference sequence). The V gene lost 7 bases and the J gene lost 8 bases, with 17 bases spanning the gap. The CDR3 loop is CASNLAEVGGYTF. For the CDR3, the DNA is TGTGCCAGCAATCTTGCCGAGGTGGGCGGCTACACCTTC.